The T cell receptor (beta chain) under discussion was sequenced for a study of T-cell memory formation after mild COVID-19. Each CDR3 protein gets one entry after TCRdb re-called the 5' RACE reads with MiXCR. The sample yields around 310,000 distinct CDR3 sequences, over 11% seen once. This clonotype has just a few counts. V trimming: 1 base; J trimming: 3 bases; junction bases outside the gene matches: 10. This CDR3 has 17 amino acids. Germline V gene sequence: CDR1 SEHNR, CDR2 FQNEAQ (reference sequence). The TCR sequence derives from a man younger than 30 who had mild COVID-19 (a few samples of this study predate the infection). Cell type and time point are not known. Sequenced: PBMCs or a T cell subset sorted from them (not recorded which). The chain couples TRBV7-9 to TRBJ2-7, with 9 bases aligning to TRBD1. The CDR3 region is CASSLVPFRTGDYEQYF. The CDR3 DNA is TGTGCCAGCAGCTTAGTCCCCTTCCGGACAGGGGACTACGAGCAGTACTTC.